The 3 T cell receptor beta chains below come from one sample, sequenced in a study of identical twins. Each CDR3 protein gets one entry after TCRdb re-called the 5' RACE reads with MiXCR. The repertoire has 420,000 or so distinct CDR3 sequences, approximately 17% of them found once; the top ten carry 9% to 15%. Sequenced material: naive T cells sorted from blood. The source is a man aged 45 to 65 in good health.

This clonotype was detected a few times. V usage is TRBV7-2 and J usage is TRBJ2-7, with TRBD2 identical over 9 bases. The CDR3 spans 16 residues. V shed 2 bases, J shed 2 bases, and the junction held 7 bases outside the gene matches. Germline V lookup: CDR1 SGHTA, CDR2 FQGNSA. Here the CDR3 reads CASSLMGLAAAYEQYF. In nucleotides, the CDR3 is TGTGCCAGCAGCTTAATGGGACTAGCCGCGGCCTACGAGCAGTACTTC.

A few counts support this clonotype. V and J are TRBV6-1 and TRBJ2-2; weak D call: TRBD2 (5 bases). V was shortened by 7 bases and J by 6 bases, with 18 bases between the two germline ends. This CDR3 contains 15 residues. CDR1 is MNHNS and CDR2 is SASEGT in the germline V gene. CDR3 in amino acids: CASTPFEGLAGELFF. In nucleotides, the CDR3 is TGTGCCAGCACTCCCTTCGAGGGCCTCGCCGGGGAGCTGTTTTTT.

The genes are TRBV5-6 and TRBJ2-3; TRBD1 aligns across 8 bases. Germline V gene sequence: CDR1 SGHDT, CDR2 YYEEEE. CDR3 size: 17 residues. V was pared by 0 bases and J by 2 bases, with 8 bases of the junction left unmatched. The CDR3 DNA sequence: TGTGCCAGCAGCTTGGGATACCAGGGGGCTTACACAGATACGCAGTATTTT. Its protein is CASSLGYQGAYTDTQYF.